Shown below are 10 T cell receptor beta chains from a single sample sequenced in a study of T cells in Graves' hyperthyroidism and ophthalmopathy. Researchers took RNA transcripts and amplified the TCR beta CDR3 regions from them. First-round RT-PCR with HTBI primers amplified the TCR CDR3 region. MiXCR, applied by TCRdb to the multiplex PCR reads, yields one record per CDR3 protein. The sample has 450,000 to 550,000 distinct CDR3 sequences, about 24% seen once. The specimen sequenced was blood. These TCRs come from a woman aged 25-40 years with Graves' ophthalmopathy.

J is TRBJ2-5 and V is TRBV20-1; D call uncertain. V lost 1 base, J lost 1 base, and 16 bases lay in between. The CDR3 runs 16 residues. Looked up from germline, CDR1 is DFQATT and CDR2 is SNEGSKA (reference sequence). The DNA of the CDR3 is TGCAGTGCTAGAGGGTGGCATGGCCGCCCCCAAGAGACCCAGTACTTC. It codes for CSARGWHGRPQETQYF.

This clonotype showed up just a few times. No DNA is shown, since the ends of the CDR3 on it are uncertain; the CDR3 is the one TCRdb lists. This chain connects TRBV6-2 or TRBV6-3 to TRBJ2-2; the table's D call of TRBD1 was not tested on the DNA. The CDR3 has 19 amino acids, counting both end residues. Per the germline V gene, CDR1 is MNHEY and CDR2 is SVGEGT. The CDR3: CASSYILGVGQGATGELLF.

This clonotype was recorded many times. The V and J genes are TRBV10-3 and TRBJ2-6; no reliable D call. V lost 11 bases to trimming and J lost 0 bases, with 11 bases between them. Germline CDR1 is ENHRY and CDR2 is SYGVKD. The CDR3 length is 14 residues. CDR3 DNA sequence: TGTGCCGTAGGACCGTCCTCTGGGGCCAACGTCCTGACTTTC. Translated, it gives CAVGPSSGANVLTF.

This clonotype was recorded at least ten times. V gene TRBV27 combines with J gene TRBJ2-5, with D unresolved. V was trimmed by 2 bases and J by 5 bases, leaving 9 bases between them. Germline assignment: CDR1 MNHEY and CDR2 SMNVEV (reference sequence). The CDR3 is 13 residues long. The CDR3 spells CASSLAAVETQYF. CDR3 bases: TGTGCCAGCAGTTTAGCGGCAGTGGAGACCCAGTACTTC.

This clonotype was seen ten or more times. The chain uses TRBV6-1 and TRBJ1-2; 8 nucleotides agree with TRBD1. V was clipped by 1 base and J by 4 bases; unmatched bases: 5. CDR3 length: 15 residues. Per the germline V gene, CDR1 is MNHNS and CDR2 is SASEGT. CDR3: CASSEGRGQIYGYTF. CDR3 nucleotides: TGTGCCAGCAGTGAAGGCAGGGGGCAAATCTATGGCTACACCTTC.

In its sample, this clonotype was seen many times. The chain employs TRBV9 and TRBJ2-2, with D perhaps matching TRBD1 (5 bases). Germline V gene data show CDR1 as SGDLS and CDR2 as YYNGEE. This CDR3 contains 16 residues. The ends were cut back, 0 bases at V and 4 bases at J, with 13 bases in the middle. CDR3 nucleotide sequence: TGTGCCAGCAGCGTAGGCTGGGGCGCGAGCACCGGGGAGCTGTTTTTT. It encodes CASSVGWGASTGELFF.

In its sample, this clonotype was seen many times. The chain employs TRBV5-6 and TRBJ2-5; possible D gene TRBD2, 5 bases. The CDR3 has 14 residues. Germline V CDR1 and CDR2: SGHDT, YYEEEE. Trimming removed 4 bases at V and 1 base at J, with 11 bases between. The chain's CDR3 is CASSPHAGQETQYF. The CDR3, as DNA: TGTGCCAGCAGCCCGCATGCGGGCCAAGAGACCCAGTACTTC.

This clonotype was seen ten or more times. This chain connects TRBV27 to TRBJ1-2, with TRBD1 as a possible D gene (6 bases). V lost 6 bases and J lost 4, with 12 bases in between. Germline V lookup: CDR1 MNHEY, CDR2 SMNVEV (reference sequence). There are 13 residues in the CDR3. The CDR3 spells CASRPGQFYGYTF. CDR3 coding DNA: TGTGCCAGCAGGCCAGGACAGTTCTATGGCTACACCTTC.

This clonotype was detected only a few times. J is TRBJ1-5 and V is TRBV6-1; the match to TRBD1 covers 9 bases. From germline, CDR1 is MNHNS and CDR2 SASEGT. This CDR3 has 16 residues. V shed 4 bases, J shed 7 bases, and the junction held 11 bases outside the gene matches. This chain's CDR3 is CASSGTFRQGGQPQHF. As DNA, the CDR3 is TGTGCCAGCAGTGGGACGTTCAGACAGGGGGGCCAGCCCCAGCATTTT.

This clonotype showed up just a few times. This chain uses TRBV11-2 with TRBJ2-5, with D unclear. The V gene's germline CDR1 is SGHAT and CDR2 FQNNGV. This CDR3 has 15 residues. V was clipped by 3 bases and J by 5 bases, with 16 bases between them. The CDR3 spells CASSFAASAGETQYF. The CDR3 bases are TGTGCCAGCAGCTTCGCCGCAAGTGCTGGGGAGACCCAGTACTTC.